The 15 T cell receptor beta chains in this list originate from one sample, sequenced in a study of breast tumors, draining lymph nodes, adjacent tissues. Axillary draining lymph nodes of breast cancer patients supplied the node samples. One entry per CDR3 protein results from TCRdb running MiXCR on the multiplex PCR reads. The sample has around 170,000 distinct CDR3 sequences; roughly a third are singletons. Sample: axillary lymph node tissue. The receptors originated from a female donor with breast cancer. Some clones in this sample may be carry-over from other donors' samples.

The CDR3 sequence: CASSLGGAELFF. The CDR3 nucleotides are TGTGCCAGCAGCTTAGGGGGCGCGGAGCTGTTTTTT. V is TRBV7-9 and J is TRBJ2-2; TRBD1 is a possible D gene (5 bases). Germline CDR1 reads SEHNR; CDR2 reads FQNEAQ (reference sequence). Deletions cut 1 base from V and 10 bases from J, with 7 bases between. The CDR3 contains 12 residues.

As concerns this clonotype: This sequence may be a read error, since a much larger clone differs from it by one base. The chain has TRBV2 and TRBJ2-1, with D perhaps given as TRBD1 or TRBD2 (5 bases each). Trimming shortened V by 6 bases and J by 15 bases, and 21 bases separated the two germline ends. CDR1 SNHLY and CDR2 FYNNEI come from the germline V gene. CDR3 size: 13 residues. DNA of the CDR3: TGTGCCAGCAGCCCCAACGCCGGGACGAGGCCGTTCTTC. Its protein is CASSPNAGTRPFF.

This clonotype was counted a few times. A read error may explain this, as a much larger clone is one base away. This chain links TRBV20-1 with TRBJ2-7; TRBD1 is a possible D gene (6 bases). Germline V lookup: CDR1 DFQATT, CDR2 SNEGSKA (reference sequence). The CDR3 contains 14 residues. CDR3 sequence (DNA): TGCAGTGCGAGAATGGCAGGGGCATCCTCCGAGCAGTACTTC. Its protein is CSARMAGASSEQYF.

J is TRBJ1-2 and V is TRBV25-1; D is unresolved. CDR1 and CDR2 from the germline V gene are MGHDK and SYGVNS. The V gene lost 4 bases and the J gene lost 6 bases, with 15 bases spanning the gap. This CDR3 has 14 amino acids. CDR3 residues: CASSASKVGHGYTF. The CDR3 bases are TGTGCCAGCAGTGCTAGCAAGGTGGGCCATGGCTACACCTTC.

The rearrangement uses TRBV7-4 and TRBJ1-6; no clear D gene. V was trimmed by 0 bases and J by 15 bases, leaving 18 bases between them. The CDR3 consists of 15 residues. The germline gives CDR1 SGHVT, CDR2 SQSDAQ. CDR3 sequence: CASSLATAWHSRLHF. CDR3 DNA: TGTGCCAGCAGCTTAGCCACAGCGTGGCACAGTCGCCTCCACTTT.

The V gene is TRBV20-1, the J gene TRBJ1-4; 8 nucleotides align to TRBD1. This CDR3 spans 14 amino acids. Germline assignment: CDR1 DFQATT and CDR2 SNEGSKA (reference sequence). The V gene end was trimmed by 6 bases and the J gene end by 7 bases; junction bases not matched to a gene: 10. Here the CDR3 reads CSARGQAATEKLFF. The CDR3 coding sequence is TGCAGTGCGCGGGGACAGGCCGCCACTGAAAAACTGTTTTTT.

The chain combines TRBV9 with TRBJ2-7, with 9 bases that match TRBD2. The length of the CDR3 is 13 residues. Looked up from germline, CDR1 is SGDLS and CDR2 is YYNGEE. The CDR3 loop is CARAGGRVLEQYF. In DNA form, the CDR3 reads TGTGCTAGAGCGGGAGGCAGGGTCCTCGAGCAGTACTTC.

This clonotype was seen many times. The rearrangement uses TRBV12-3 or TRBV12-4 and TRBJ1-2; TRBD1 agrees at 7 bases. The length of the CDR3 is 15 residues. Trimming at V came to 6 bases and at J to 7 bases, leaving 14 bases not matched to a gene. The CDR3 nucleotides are TGTGCCAGCAGATTCACCGGGACAGCCGGCGGTGGCTACACCTTC. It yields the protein CASRFTGTAGGGYTF.

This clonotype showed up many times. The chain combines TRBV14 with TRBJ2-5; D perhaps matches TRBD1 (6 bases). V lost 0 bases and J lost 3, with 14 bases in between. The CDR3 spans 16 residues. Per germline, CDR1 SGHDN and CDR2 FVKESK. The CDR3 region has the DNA TGTGCCAGCAGCCAAGATCTGGGAGAGGGGGAAGAGACCCAGTACTTC. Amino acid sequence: CASSQDLGEGEETQYF.

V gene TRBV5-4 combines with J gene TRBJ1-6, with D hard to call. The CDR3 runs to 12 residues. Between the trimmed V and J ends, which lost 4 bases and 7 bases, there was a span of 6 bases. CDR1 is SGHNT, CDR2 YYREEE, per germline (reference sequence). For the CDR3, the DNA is TGTGCCAGCAGCCTCTACAATTCACCCCTCCACTTT. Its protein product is CASSLYNSPLHF.

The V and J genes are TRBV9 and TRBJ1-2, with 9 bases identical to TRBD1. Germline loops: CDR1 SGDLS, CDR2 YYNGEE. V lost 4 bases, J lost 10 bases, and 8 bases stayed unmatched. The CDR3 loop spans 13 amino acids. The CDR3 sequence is CASSSGQGFDYTF. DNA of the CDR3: TGTGCCAGCAGCTCAGGACAGGGGTTCGACTACACCTTC.

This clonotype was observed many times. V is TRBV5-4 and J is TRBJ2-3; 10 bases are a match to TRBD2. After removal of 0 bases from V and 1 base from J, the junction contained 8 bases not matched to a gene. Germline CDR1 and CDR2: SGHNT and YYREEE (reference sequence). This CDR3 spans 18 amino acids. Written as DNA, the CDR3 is TGTGCCAGCAGCTTGGGACTAGCGGGCGACGGACGCACAGATACGCAGTATTTT. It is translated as CASSLGLAGDGRTDTQYF.

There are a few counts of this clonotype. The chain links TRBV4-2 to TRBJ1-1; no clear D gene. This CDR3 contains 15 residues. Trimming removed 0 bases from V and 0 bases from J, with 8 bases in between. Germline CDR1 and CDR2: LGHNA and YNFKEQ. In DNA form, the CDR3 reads TGTGCCAGCAGCCAAGAATCCAGGATGAACACTGAAGCTTTCTTT. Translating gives CASSQESRMNTEAFF.

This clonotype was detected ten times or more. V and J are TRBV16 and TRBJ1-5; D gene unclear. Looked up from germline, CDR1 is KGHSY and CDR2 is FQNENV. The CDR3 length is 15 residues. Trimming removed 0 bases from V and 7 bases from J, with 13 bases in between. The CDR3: CASSQSGGQEQPQHF. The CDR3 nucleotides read TGTGCCAGCAGCCAATCGGGCGGGCAAGAGCAGCCCCAGCATTTT.

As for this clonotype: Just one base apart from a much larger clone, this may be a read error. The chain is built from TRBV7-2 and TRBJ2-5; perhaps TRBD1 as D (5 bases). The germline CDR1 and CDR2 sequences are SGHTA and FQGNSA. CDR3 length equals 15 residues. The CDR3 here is CASSENGHREEIQYF. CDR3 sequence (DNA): TGTGCCAGCAGCGAAAACGGACACCGCGAGGAGATCCAGTACTTC.